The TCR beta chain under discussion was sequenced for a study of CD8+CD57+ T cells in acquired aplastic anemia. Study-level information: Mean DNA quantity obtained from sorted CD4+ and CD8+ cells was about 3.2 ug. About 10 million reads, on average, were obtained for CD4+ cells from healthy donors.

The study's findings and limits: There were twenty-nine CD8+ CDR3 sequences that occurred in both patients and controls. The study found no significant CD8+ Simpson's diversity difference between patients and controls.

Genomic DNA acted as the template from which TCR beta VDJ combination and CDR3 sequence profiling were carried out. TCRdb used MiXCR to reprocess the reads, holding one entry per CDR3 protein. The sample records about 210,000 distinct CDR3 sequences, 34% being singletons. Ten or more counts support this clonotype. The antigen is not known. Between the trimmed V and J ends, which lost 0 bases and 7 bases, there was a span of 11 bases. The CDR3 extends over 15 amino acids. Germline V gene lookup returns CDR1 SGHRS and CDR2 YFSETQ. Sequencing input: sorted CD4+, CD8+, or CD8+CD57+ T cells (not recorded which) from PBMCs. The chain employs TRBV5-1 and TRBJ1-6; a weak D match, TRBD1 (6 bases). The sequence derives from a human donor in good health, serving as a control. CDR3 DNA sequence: TGCGCCAGCAGCTTGGAGTTGGGGGCCAATTCACCCCTCCACTTT. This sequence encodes CASSLELGANSPLHF.